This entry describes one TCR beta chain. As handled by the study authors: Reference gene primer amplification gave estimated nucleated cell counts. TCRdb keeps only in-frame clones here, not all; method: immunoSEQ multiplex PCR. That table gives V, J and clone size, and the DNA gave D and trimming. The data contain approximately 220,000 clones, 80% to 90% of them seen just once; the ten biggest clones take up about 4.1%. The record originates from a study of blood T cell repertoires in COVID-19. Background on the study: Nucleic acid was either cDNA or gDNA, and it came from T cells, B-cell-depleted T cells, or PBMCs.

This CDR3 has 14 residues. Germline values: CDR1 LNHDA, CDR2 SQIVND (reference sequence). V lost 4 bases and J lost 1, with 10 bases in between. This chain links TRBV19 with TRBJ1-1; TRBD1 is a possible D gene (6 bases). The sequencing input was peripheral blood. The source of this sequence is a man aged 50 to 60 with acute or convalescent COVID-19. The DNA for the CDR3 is TGTGCCAGTAGTACGCAGGGGCCGAACACTGAAGCTTTCTTT. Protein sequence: CASSTQGPNTEAFF.